These 30 T cell receptor beta chains originate from one sample sequenced in a study of blood T cell repertoires in COVID-19. The table came from immunoSEQ multiplex PCR; TCRdb's copy has only in-frame clones and leaves some out. The sample consists of 250,000 to 300,000 clones, roughly 89% of them appearing once. The sequenced sample consisted of PBMCs or T cells enriched from blood (not recorded which). The receptors were gathered from a woman in her 40s who had recovered from COVID-19.

This chain connects TRBV18 to TRBJ1-5; TRBD1 matches at 9 bases. The J segment lost 6 bases and the V segment lost 3 bases, leaving 3 bases of the junction unmatched. The germline V gene has CDR1 KGHSH and CDR2 LQKENI. The CDR3 consists of 14 residues. CDR3 sequence: CASSPDRGSQPQHF. The CDR3 region has the DNA TGTGCCAGCTCACCCGACAGGGGGAGTCAGCCCCAGCATTTT.

For the CDR3, the DNA is TGTGCCACCAGCAGCCGGGACTACTACAATGAGCAGTTCTTC. Residues: CATSSRDYYNEQFF. This chain uses TRBV15 with TRBJ2-1; 7 positions agree with TRBD2. This CDR3 spans 14 amino acids. Trimming took 3 bases from V and 3 from J; bases not matched to a gene: 2. Germline-derived CDR1 and CDR2 are LNHNV and YYDKDF (reference sequence).

The chain couples TRBV5-4 to TRBJ1-2, with D perhaps TRBD1 (5 bases). CDR3 length: 15 residues. Germline CDR1 is SGHNT and CDR2 is YYREEE (reference sequence). V dropped 4 bases and J dropped 3 bases, with 16 bases sitting between them. The CDR3 loop reads CASSMKDRVDYGYTF. In DNA, the CDR3 is TGTGCCAGCAGCATGAAAGACAGAGTGGACTATGGCTACACCTTC.

The genes are TRBV5-1 and TRBJ1-1; possible D gene TRBD1, 6 bases. The CDR3 length is 14 residues. The V end was cut by 4 bases, the J end by 1 base, with 11 bases between. Germline CDR1 and CDR2: SGHRS and YFSETQ. The CDR3 DNA reads TGCGCCAGCAGCGTTAGCAGGGGGAACACTGAAGCTTTCTTT. It is translated as CASSVSRGNTEAFF.

The rearrangement uses TRBV5-1 and TRBJ2-2; TRBD2 matches at 11 bases. This CDR3 region has 16 residues. The J segment lost 4 bases and the V segment lost 3 bases, leaving 5 bases of the junction unmatched. Looked up from germline, CDR1 is SGHRS and CDR2 is YFSETQ. CDR3 in amino acids: CASSWGTSGSTGELFF. CDR3 DNA sequence: TGCGCCAGCAGCTGGGGGACTAGCGGAAGCACCGGGGAGCTGTTTTTT.

The chain combines TRBV7-8 with TRBJ1-5, with D hard to call. With 1 base removed from V and 4 bases from J, the gap between germline ends came to 17 bases. The CDR3 is 17 amino acids. Germline CDR1 SGHVS, CDR2 FQNEAQ. The CDR3, as DNA: TGTGCCAGCAGCTTAGGGGGTGGGAGGGCCCCTAATCAGCCCCAGCATTTT. Translating it yields CASSLGGGRAPNQPQHF. The complete variable domain, with remaining parts taken from reference TRBV7-8 and TRBJ1-5, reads GAGVSQSPRYKVAKRGQDVALRCDPISGHVSLFWYQQALGQGPEFLTYFQNEAQLDKSGLPSDRFFAERPEGSVSTLKIQRTQQEDSAVYLCASSLGGGRAPNQPQHFGDGTRLSIL.

The V call is TRBV29-1, the J call TRBJ2-1, with 9 bases fitting TRBD1. Germline CDR1 SQVTM, CDR2 ANQGSEA. With 5 bases clipped from V and 8 bases from J, the junction kept 7 bases outside the gene matches. The length of the CDR3 is 13 residues. The CDR3 coding sequence is TGCAGCGTTTATCCGGACAGGGGCGATGAGCAGTTCTTC. Translated: CSVYPDRGDEQFF.

This chain joins TRBV11-3 and TRBJ2-1, with D possibly being TRBD1 (5 bases). This CDR3 spans 15 amino acids. Germline V lookup: CDR1 SGHNT, CDR2 YENEEA. Trimming removed 0 bases at V and 5 bases at J, with 11 bases between. The CDR3: CASSLEARANNEQFF. CDR3 in DNA: TGTGCCAGCAGCTTAGAGGCCAGGGCAAACAATGAGCAGTTCTTC.

The V call is TRBV11-2, the J call TRBJ2-1; the match to TRBD2 covers 7 bases. Per the germline V gene, CDR1 is SGHAT and CDR2 is FQNNGV. The CDR3 spans 15 residues. V was clipped by 6 bases and J by 2 bases; unmatched bases: 7. The chain's CDR3 is CASRGLQRTYNEQFF. For the CDR3, the DNA is TGTGCCAGCAGGGGACTACAGCGGACCTACAATGAGCAGTTCTTC.

The gene calls are TRBV3-1 (or the pseudogene TRBV3-2) and TRBJ2-3, with a tentative D call TRBD2 (5 bases). V gave up 5 bases and J gave up 0 bases, with 9 bases separating them. CDR1 is LGHDT and CDR2 is YNNKEL in the germline V gene (reference sequence). The CDR3 is 14 amino acids. CDR3 nucleotides: TGTGCCAGCAGCATAAGCGGCAGCACAGATACGCAGTATTTT. Translation: CASSISGSTDTQYF.

The V call is TRBV30, the J call TRBJ1-3; no clear D. CDR3 length: 15 residues. V gave up 0 bases and J gave up 0 bases, with 9 bases separating them. CDR1 and CDR2 (germline): GTSNPN, SVGIG (reference sequence). The CDR3 here is CAWSVRSPSGNTIYF. The CDR3 DNA reads as TGTGCCTGGAGTGTACGGAGCCCCTCTGGAAACACCATATATTTT.

The chain joins TRBV7-2 to TRBJ2-1, with TRBD2 matching over 7 bases. Losses at the gene ends were 0 bases for V and 9 bases for J; bases not matched to a gene: 17. In germline, CDR1 is SGHTA, CDR2 FQGNSA. The CDR3 has 18 residues. CDR3 residues: CASSLALSGLGPPLEQFF. CDR3 bases: TGTGCCAGCAGCTTAGCGCTGTCAGGACTAGGGCCCCCCCTTGAGCAGTTCTTC.

The chain is built from TRBV7-9 and TRBJ1-1; no clear D. The V gene lost 1 base and the J gene lost 8 bases, with 17 bases spanning the gap. CDR1 and CDR2 (germline): SEHNR, FQNEAQ (reference sequence). The CDR3 runs 15 residues. CDR3 in amino acids: CASSLGDTRSTEAFF. CDR3 in DNA: TGTGCCAGCAGCTTAGGAGACACCCGAAGCACGGAAGCTTTCTTT.

The chain has TRBV6-5 and TRBJ2-7; 9 bases agree with TRBD1. Germline CDR1 and CDR2: MNHEY and SVGAGI. This CDR3 comprises 15 residues. V gave up 6 bases and J gave up 3 bases; unmatched junction bases: 9. The CDR3 loop reads CASRDPGTGRYEQYF. In DNA, the CDR3 is TGTGCCAGCAGAGATCCCGGGACAGGGCGCTACGAGCAGTACTTC.

The chain combines TRBV5-8 with TRBJ1-1; no definite D call. Per germline, CDR1 SGHTS and CDR2 YDEGEE. V was pared by 5 bases and J by 1 base, with 15 bases between. The CDR3 consists of 15 residues. The CDR3 loop is CASRPRTAGNTEAFF. CDR3 nucleotide sequence: TGTGCCAGCAGACCACGAACCGCGGGGAACACTGAAGCTTTCTTT. Drawing the rest from reference TRBV5-8 and TRBJ1-1, the complete variable domain is EAGVTQSPTHLIKTRGQQATLRCSPISGHTSVYWYQQALGLGLQFLLWYDEGEERNRGNFPPRFSGRQFPNYSSELNVNALELEDSALYLCASRPRTAGNTEAFFGQGTRLTVV.

The CDR3 loop is CAWETGTGGNPPTDTQYF. CDR3 DNA sequence: TGTGCCTGGGAAACCGGGACAGGGGGCAACCCCCCCACAGATACGCAGTATTTT. The V call is TRBV30, the J call TRBJ2-3; 12 bases agree with TRBD1. Losses at the gene ends were 5 bases for V and 2 bases for J; bases not matched to a gene: 14. From germline, CDR1 is GTSNPN and CDR2 SVGIG (reference sequence). The CDR3 contains 18 residues.

The V gene is TRBV5-1, the J gene TRBJ2-3, with a weak D call TRBD1 (5 bases). CDR3 length equals 15 residues. Germline V gives CDR1 SGHRS, CDR2 YFSETQ. Trimming cost V 1 base and J 6 bases, with 15 bases left between them. The CDR3 reads CASSLRGQSRDTQYF. The DNA for the CDR3 is TGCGCCAGCAGCTTGAGGGGCCAAAGTCGGGATACGCAGTATTTT.

The rearrangement links TRBV7-2 to TRBJ1-2; 11 bases are a match to TRBD1. CDR1 and CDR2 (germline): SGHTA, FQGNSA. This CDR3 has 15 amino acids. The V and J ends lost 4 bases and 4 bases, in that order; junction bases with no gene match: 5. The CDR3 is CASSSWDRGFYGYTF. CDR3 nucleotides: TGTGCCAGCAGCTCCTGGGACAGGGGGTTCTATGGCTACACCTTC.

The chain has TRBV2 and TRBJ2-2, with D unresolved. Germline V gene data show CDR1 as SNHLY and CDR2 as FYNNEI. The CDR3 is 14 residues long. Between the trimmed V and J ends, which lost 3 bases and 0 bases, there was a span of 5 bases. The chain's CDR3 is CASSESSNTGELFF. Written as DNA, the CDR3 is TGTGCCAGCAGTGAGTCCTCGAACACCGGGGAGCTGTTTTTT.

DNA for the CDR3: TGTGCCAGCTCACCCACAGGGGGTCCCTACGAGCAGTACTTC. Amino acid sequence: CASSPTGGPYEQYF. The chain recombines TRBV18 with TRBJ2-7; 8 nucleotides agree with TRBD1. The ends lost 3 bases at V and 2 bases at J; junction bases unmatched: 3. The length of the CDR3 is 14 residues. In germline, CDR1 is KGHSH, CDR2 LQKENI.

This chain connects TRBV27 to TRBJ2-3, with 9 nucleotides matching TRBD2. This CDR3 region has 19 residues. CDR1 is MNHEY and CDR2 is SMNVEV in the germline V gene (reference sequence). V shed 5 bases and J 2 bases; nucleotides not matched to a gene: 17. DNA for the CDR3: TGTGCCAGCAGTGTGCAACGGGGGCAGCGGGAGGACTACACAGATACGCAGTATTTT. It encodes CASSVQRGQREDYTDTQYF.

This clone was observed once. The chain is built from TRBV19 and TRBJ1-2; no clear D gene. Germline CDR1 and CDR2: LNHDA and SQIVND (reference sequence). Trimming stripped 4 bases from V and 7 bases from J, with 13 bases between. CDR3 length: 13 amino acids. CDR3 residues: CASSSRILGGYTF. CDR3 nucleotides: TGTGCCAGTAGTAGCAGGATCCTCGGTGGCTACACCTTC.

The chain couples TRBV7-2 to TRBJ2-5, with 7 bases lining up with TRBD1. The J segment lost 5 bases and the V segment lost 5 bases, leaving 14 bases of the junction unmatched. CDR3 length: 16 amino acids. Germline-derived CDR1 and CDR2 are SGHTA and FQGNSA. The CDR3 is CASSLSRTGWGETQYF. The CDR3 DNA reads TGTGCCAGCAGCCTTAGCCGGACAGGATGGGGCGAGACCCAGTACTTC.

This clone was found once. The J gene is TRBJ1-6, the V gene TRBV5-1; TRBD1 agrees at 10 bases. The CDR3 is made up of 17 amino acids. Per germline, CDR1 SGHRS and CDR2 YFSETQ. The J segment lost 7 bases and the V segment lost 4 bases, leaving 11 bases of the junction unmatched. As DNA, the CDR3 is TGCGCCAGCAGCCTTGATACCGCGGGACAGGGGAATTCACCCCTCCACTTT. Amino acid sequence: CASSLDTAGQGNSPLHF.

The V and J genes are TRBV30 and TRBJ1-6; no clear D. Trimming removed 3 bases from V and 10 bases from J, with 16 bases in between. The CDR3 loop spans 14 amino acids. Germline CDR1 is GTSNPN and CDR2 is SVGIG (reference sequence). CDR3 residues: CAWRGWWGDSPLHF. The CDR3 nucleotides read TGTGCCTGGAGGGGCTGGTGGGGAGACTCACCCCTCCACTTT.

The chain combines TRBV29-1 with TRBJ2-5; 9 nucleotides agree with TRBD2. CDR3 length: 14 amino acids. Germline V gene lookup returns CDR1 SQVTM and CDR2 ANQGSEA. The V gene end was trimmed by 6 bases and the J gene end by 5 bases; junction bases not matched to a gene: 10. In nucleotides, the CDR3 is TGCAGCGTGGCCCGGAATAGCGGGAGTGAGACCCAGTACTTC. This gives the protein CSVARNSGSETQYF.

The J gene is TRBJ2-3, the V gene TRBV4-2, with 9 bases matching TRBD1. J lost 4 bases, V lost 2 bases, and 7 bases had no gene match. The CDR3 covers 16 residues. From germline, CDR1 is LGHNA and CDR2 YNFKEQ. The CDR3 bases are TGTGCCAGCAGCCAAAGACGGGACAGGGAGGCAGATACGCAGTATTTT. Residues: CASSQRRDREADTQYF.

The chain carries TRBV9 and TRBJ1-1; the D gene is possibly TRBD1 (6 bases). The CDR3 has 14 amino acids. Per germline, CDR1 SGDLS and CDR2 YYNGEE. Trimming pared 9 bases from V and 1 base from J, leaving 16 bases between. The CDR3 here is CAITVRGWNTEAFF. Written as DNA, the CDR3 is TGTGCCATAACAGTCAGGGGTTGGAACACTGAAGCTTTCTTT.

This clone was detected only once. This chain connects TRBV6-5 to TRBJ2-3; weak D call: TRBD2 (5 bases). V was clipped by 2 bases and J by 5 bases, with 14 bases between them. Per germline, CDR1 MNHEY and CDR2 SVGAGI. The CDR3 totals 15 residues. Here the CDR3 DNA reads TGTGCCAGCAGTTACGTGGCGGGTCGGTTAGATACGCAGTATTTT. Its protein product is CASSYVAGRLDTQYF.

The V gene is TRBV3-1 (or the pseudogene TRBV3-2), the J gene TRBJ1-2; the match to TRBD1 covers 8 bases. V was pared by 4 bases and J by 4 bases, with 2 bases of the junction left unmatched. Germline assignment: CDR1 LGHDT and CDR2 YNNKEL (reference sequence). This CDR3 region has 13 residues. CDR3 loop: CASSPGTGYGYTF. CDR3 bases: TGTGCCAGCAGCCCCGGGACAGGCTATGGCTACACCTTC.